These 32 T cell receptor beta chains were sequenced from one sample in a study of CD8 T cells in ankylosing spondylitis. MiXCR, run by TCRdb on the 5' RACE reads, gives a single entry per CDR3 protein. Of about 18,000 distinct CDR3 sequences listed, 8% to 9% are singletons. What was sequenced was blood. These receptors were collected from a male donor with ankylosing spondylitis or in good health (not recorded which).

This clonotype was detected many times. The chain combines TRBV4-1 with TRBJ2-1, with 13 positions matching TRBD2. Trimming cost V 0 bases and J 8 bases; bases outside gene matches: 4. Germline-derived CDR1 and CDR2 are MGHRA and YSYEKL. The CDR3 extends over 16 amino acids. CDR3 DNA sequence: TGCGCCAGCAGCCAAGAAGGACTAGCGGGAGAGGATGAGCAGTTCTTC. Amino acid sequence: CASSQEGLAGEDEQFF.

The rearrangement joins TRBV25-1 to TRBJ2-6; D unclear. The germline V gene has CDR1 MGHDK and CDR2 SYGVNS. The V end was cut by 1 base, the J end by 0 bases, with 10 bases between. This CDR3 is built from 17 residues. The CDR3 DNA reads TGTGCCAGCAGTGAATCTAGTTGGATCTCTGGGGCCAACGTCCTGACTTTC. Translating gives CASSESSWISGANVLTF.

This clonotype was seen more than once but under ten times. The chain carries TRBV20-1 and TRBJ2-7, with TRBD1 identical over 7 bases. After removal of 5 bases from V and 3 bases from J, the junction contained 10 bases not matched to a gene. Germline CDR1 reads DFQATT; CDR2 reads SNEGSKA (reference sequence). The CDR3 is 14 amino acids. Here the CDR3 reads CSASPPGTDYEQYF. Written as DNA, the CDR3 is TGCAGTGCTTCCCCCCCAGGGACAGACTACGAGCAGTACTTC.

This clonotype was counted ten times or more. V is TRBV4-3 and J is TRBJ2-2; D remains unclear. Germline assignment: CDR1 LGHNA and CDR2 YSLEER. CDR3 size: 13 residues. Trimming left V 3 bases short and J 2 bases short, with 4 bases between. The CDR3 here is CASSHENTGELFF. The DNA for the CDR3 is TGCGCCAGCAGCCACGAAAACACCGGGGAGCTGTTTTTT.

Many counts were recorded for this clonotype. This sequence joins TRBV20-1 and TRBJ2-3, with 10 bases fitting TRBD2. The CDR3 is 17 amino acids. Trimming took 0 bases from V and 5 from J; bases not matched to a gene: 11. In germline, CDR1 is DFQATT, CDR2 SNEGSKA (reference sequence). CDR3 residues: CSARDLPSGRQGDTQYF. The CDR3 DNA is TGCAGTGCTAGAGATCTCCCTAGCGGGAGACAAGGAGATACGCAGTATTTT.

This clonotype was counted between two and nine times. This chain connects TRBV6-1 to TRBJ2-1, with a weak D call TRBD1 (6 bases). Germline CDR1 MNHNS, CDR2 SASEGT. The CDR3 is made up of 16 amino acids. Trimming shortened V by 5 bases and J by 0 bases, and 14 bases separated the two germline ends. CDR3 region: CASSRGTTSSYNEQFF. The CDR3 DNA sequence: TGTGCCAGCAGTAGGGGGACCACGAGCTCCTACAATGAGCAGTTCTTC.

This rearrangement joins TRBV5-1 to TRBJ1-1, with D uncertain. This CDR3 has 14 residues. Germline CDR1 reads SGHRS; CDR2 reads YFSETQ. Deletions cut 4 bases from V and 2 bases from J, with 12 bases between. The DNA of the CDR3 is TGCGCCAGCAGCCCCGGACGACAAAACACTGAAGCTTTCTTT. It specifies CASSPGRQNTEAFF. Together with reference TRBV5-1 and TRBJ1-1, the CDR3 gives the full variable domain: KAGVTQTPRYLIKTRGQQVTLSCSPISGHRSVSWYQQTPGQGLQFLFEYFSETQRNKGNFPGRFSGRQFSNSRSEMNVSTLELGDSALYLCASSPGRQNTEAFFGQGTRLTVV.

This clonotype was detected ten times or more. V and J are TRBV20-1 and TRBJ1-2; weak D call: TRBD1 (6 bases). The CDR3 spans 13 residues. Germline V gene sequence: CDR1 DFQATT, CDR2 SNEGSKA (reference sequence). Between the trimmed V and J ends, which lost 0 bases and 8 bases, there was a span of 13 bases. The CDR3 DNA sequence: TGCAGTGCTAGAGATTTGGGGGCACAGGGCTACACCTTC. Amino acid sequence: CSARDLGAQGYTF.

This clonotype was seen a few times. The chain uses TRBV25-1 and TRBJ2-1; perhaps TRBD1 as D (6 bases). Trimming removed 3 bases at V and 5 bases at J, with 14 bases between. CDR1 and CDR2 (germline): MGHDK, SYGVNS. The CDR3 length is 15 residues. The chain's CDR3 is CASSDTGQRHNEQFF. DNA for the CDR3: TGTGCCAGCAGTGATACCGGACAGCGCCACAATGAGCAGTTCTTC.

This clonotype was seen many times. The chain combines TRBV11-2 with TRBJ2-7; 7 bases line up with TRBD1. V lost 3 bases and J lost 0; bases outside the gene matches: 5. The CDR3 spans 15 residues. Germline V gives CDR1 SGHAT, CDR2 FQNNGV. As DNA, the CDR3 is TGTGCCAGCAGCTTGGAGGACAGGAGCTCCTACGAGCAGTACGTC. Translated: CASSLEDRSSYEQYV.

The table lists this clonotype with many counts. The gene calls are TRBV29-1 and TRBJ1-5; D is unresolved. The CDR3 runs 12 residues. From germline, CDR1 is SQVTM and CDR2 ANQGSEA. Trimming stripped 4 bases from V and 7 bases from J, with 11 bases between. The chain's CDR3 is CSVGNLGQPQHF. The CDR3 nucleotides read TGCAGCGTTGGGAATCTGGGACAGCCCCAGCATTTT.

There are a few counts of this clonotype. The rearrangement uses TRBV12-3 or TRBV12-4 and TRBJ2-3; TRBD1 matches at 8 bases. The junction had 7 bases not matched to a gene; V was cut back by 6 bases and J by 2 bases. The CDR3 spans 15 residues. DNA of the CDR3: TGTGCCAGCAGCCGGGCGACAGGGGCCACAGATACGCAGTATTTT. This gives the protein CASSRATGATDTQYF.

This clonotype has a count of ten or more. The chain recombines TRBV28 with TRBJ2-3; 10 bases line up with TRBD1. The length of the CDR3 is 14 residues. V lost 6 bases, J lost 4 bases, and 4 bases stayed unmatched. The germline CDR1 and CDR2 sequences are MDHEN and SYDVKM. CDR3 residues: CASRPTGGADTQYF. CDR3 DNA sequence: TGTGCCAGCAGGCCGACAGGGGGCGCAGATACGCAGTATTTT.

There are many counts of this clonotype. The rearrangement links TRBV20-1 to TRBJ1-5; a possible D gene is TRBD1 (5 bases). Trimming shortened V by 6 bases and J by 7 bases, and 16 bases separated the two germline ends. The CDR3 is 13 residues long. In germline, CDR1 is DFQATT, CDR2 SNEGSKA (reference sequence). The DNA of the CDR3 is TGCAGTGCCCGGGAAGGGGTGCGGCAGCCCCAGCATTTT. It is translated as CSAREGVRQPQHF.

This clonotype was counted many times. The CDR3 bases are TGCGCCAGCAGCGTCGGGACAGGGCCGGTAGCGGCAGATACGCAGTATTTT. This sequence encodes CASSVGTGPVAADTQYF. V is TRBV5-1 and J is TRBJ2-3; 9 bases line up with TRBD1. The CDR3 contains 17 residues. V shed 4 bases, J shed 4 bases, and the junction held 13 bases outside the gene matches. Germline V gene lookup returns CDR1 SGHRS and CDR2 YFSETQ.

This clonotype was observed a few times. The chain links TRBV5-1 to TRBJ2-1; TRBD1 might be the D (5 bases). Trimming took off 6 bases at V and 2 bases at J, with 15 bases between the two ends. The CDR3 loop spans 15 amino acids. Germline V gene data show CDR1 as SGHRS and CDR2 as YFSETQ. CDR3 protein: CASIPGARTYNEQFF. The CDR3 region has the DNA TGCGCCAGCATCCCTGGGGCCCGGACCTACAATGAGCAGTTCTTC. Complete variable domain (other parts from reference TRBV5-1 and TRBJ2-1): KAGVTQTPRYLIKTRGQQVTLSCSPISGHRSVSWYQQTPGQGLQFLFEYFSETQRNKGNFPGRFSGRQFSNSRSEMNVSTLELGDSALYLCASIPGARTYNEQFFGPGTRLTVL.

This clonotype was seen only a few times. The genes are TRBV6-6 and TRBJ2-7; no clear D gene. V was pared by 6 bases and J by 11 bases, with 17 bases between. The CDR3 runs 12 residues. Germline V gene sequence: CDR1 MNHNY, CDR2 SVGAGI (reference sequence). CDR3 residues: CASSTYTGLEYF. The CDR3 nucleotides read TGTGCCAGCAGCACCTATACGGGTTTGGAGTACTTC.

This clonotype was detected a few times. The rearrangement links TRBV3-2 to TRBJ2-1. TRBV3-2 is classified as a pseudogene. This CDR3 has 16 residues. The CDR3 DNA reads as TGTGCCAGCAGCCAAGATAAGATTGAGGATGATAATGAGCAGTTCTTC. This codes for CASSQDKIEDDNEQFF.

The gene calls are TRBV2 and TRBJ2-2, with 8 positions matching TRBD2. The junction had 10 bases not matched to a gene; V was cut back by 11 bases and J by 5 bases. The CDR3 is 14 residues long. CDR1 SNHLY and CDR2 FYNNEI come from the germline V gene. CDR3 DNA sequence: TGTGCCTCTTGTAGCGGGAAGAGGACCGGGGAGCTGTTTTTT. Its protein is CASCSGKRTGELFF.

This clonotype was detected ten times or more. This rearrangement joins TRBV27 to TRBJ2-1; TRBD2 might be the D (7 bases). The CDR3 is 12 residues long. V lost 10 bases and J lost 8, with 15 bases in between. Looked up from germline, CDR1 is MNHEY and CDR2 is SMNVEV (reference sequence). The CDR3 is CATSRGGDEQFF. The CDR3, as DNA: TGTGCCACCTCGAGGGGGGGGGATGAGCAGTTCTTC.

Many counts were recorded for this clonotype. The chain couples TRBV20-1 to TRBJ2-2, with 11 bases aligning to TRBD1. Germline-derived CDR1 and CDR2 are DFQATT and SNEGSKA (reference sequence). The CDR3 has 16 residues. J was trimmed by 3 bases and V by 6 bases; bases with no gene match: 9. The CDR3 coding sequence is TGCAGTGCCGGACAGGGGGCGCTCATGGACACCGGGGAGCTGTTTTTT. Residues: CSAGQGALMDTGELFF.

This chain links TRBV7-6 with TRBJ2-2; D may be TRBD1 (5 bases). Germline V gene sequence: CDR1 SGHVS, CDR2 FNYEAQ. With 6 bases removed from V and 6 bases from J, the gap between germline ends came to 17 bases. The CDR3 runs 15 residues. Written as DNA, the CDR3 is TGTGCCAGCAGTAACACCCAGGGTCGGGCCGGGGAGCTGTTTTTT. Protein sequence: CASSNTQGRAGELFF.

The rearrangement links TRBV11-2 to TRBJ2-3, with TRBD1 matching over 7 bases. The germline V gene has CDR1 SGHAT and CDR2 FQNNGV. J gave up 2 bases and V 7 bases, and 9 bases lay outside the gene matches. CDR3 length: 15 amino acids. DNA for the CDR3: TGTGCCAGCACCTGGAACAGGGGATTCACAGATACGCAGTATTTT. It codes for CASTWNRGFTDTQYF.

The genes are TRBV30 and TRBJ2-2; TRBD2 agrees at 8 bases. With 3 bases clipped from V and 7 bases from J, the junction kept 7 bases outside the gene matches. Looked up from germline, CDR1 is GTSNPN and CDR2 is SVGIG (reference sequence). The CDR3 extends over 14 amino acids. As DNA, the CDR3 is TGTGCCTGGAGGGCCGGACTAGCAATCGGGGAGCTGTTTTTT. This encodes CAWRAGLAIGELFF.

This clonotype was counted ten times or more. The chain employs TRBV4-2 and TRBJ2-1, with D hard to call. The CDR3 sequence is 15 residues long. The V gene's germline CDR1 is LGHNA and CDR2 YNFKEQ. The germline V and J ends were trimmed by 0 bases and 0 bases, with 6 bases remaining between them. The CDR3 sequence is CASSQDLTSYNEQFF. Here the CDR3 DNA reads TGTGCCAGCAGCCAAGATCTGACCTCCTACAATGAGCAGTTCTTC.

The V gene is TRBV20-1, the J gene TRBJ1-5; D is unresolved. The germline gives CDR1 DFQATT, CDR2 SNEGSKA (reference sequence). The V gene lost 2 bases and the J gene lost 7 bases, with 12 bases spanning the gap. The CDR3 is 13 amino acids. The CDR3 coding sequence is TGCAGTGCTAGATATCAGGTCGACCAGCCCCAGCATTTT. Translated, it gives CSARYQVDQPQHF.

This clonotype was observed a handful of times. The rearrangement joins TRBV20-1 to TRBJ2-2; tentatively, D is TRBD2 (5 bases). V was clipped by 2 bases and J by 2 bases, with 9 bases between them. There are 14 residues in the CDR3. Looked up from germline, CDR1 is DFQATT and CDR2 is SNEGSKA (reference sequence). CDR3 protein: CSARLARNTGELFF. The CDR3, as DNA: TGCAGTGCTAGATTAGCGAGAAACACCGGGGAGCTGTTTTTT.

The J gene is TRBJ1-1, the V gene TRBV7-2; D possibly corresponds to TRBD1 (5 bases). Germline lookup yields CDR1 SGHTA and CDR2 FQGNSA. Between the trimmed V and J ends, which lost 3 bases and 5 bases, there was a span of 10 bases. CDR3 length: 13 residues. DNA for the CDR3: TGTGCCAGCAGCTTGGGGGGTAGGACTGAAGCTTTCTTT. As protein: CASSLGGRTEAFF.

Only a few counts were recorded for this clonotype. The chain uses TRBV5-1 and TRBJ2-5; 11 bases are a match to TRBD2. The junction had 3 bases not matched to a gene; V was cut back by 0 bases and J by 2 bases. The CDR3 loop spans 16 amino acids. Germline V lookup: CDR1 SGHRS, CDR2 YFSETQ. The CDR3 spells CASSLAPSGGQETQYF. In DNA form, the CDR3 reads TGCGCCAGCAGCTTGGCCCCTAGCGGGGGGCAAGAGACCCAGTACTTC.

This clonotype was seen more than once but under ten times. The chain links TRBV6-5 to TRBJ2-1; 7 nucleotides match TRBD2. Germline V gene sequence: CDR1 MNHEY, CDR2 SVGAGI. The trim removed 4 bases at V and 7 bases at J, leaving 7 bases unmatched. The CDR3 is 14 amino acids. This CDR3 reads CASSWGGSTNEQFF. In DNA form, the CDR3 reads TGTGCCAGCAGTTGGGGCGGGAGTACGAATGAGCAGTTCTTC.

This clonotype was observed at least ten times. This rearrangement joins TRBV7-2 to TRBJ2-3; 7 bases fit TRBD1. V lost 5 bases to trimming and J lost 2 bases; unmatched junction nucleotides: 10. Germline lookup yields CDR1 SGHTA and CDR2 FQGNSA. The CDR3 covers 16 residues. CDR3 residues: CASSPYRGQITDTQYF. The CDR3 region has the DNA TGTGCCAGCAGCCCCTACAGGGGACAGATCACAGATACGCAGTATTTT.

In its sample, this clonotype is medium-sized. The V call is TRBV29-1, the J call TRBJ2-1, with a possible D match to TRBD1 (6 bases). This CDR3 spans 15 amino acids. V was cut by 8 bases and J by 0 bases, with 17 bases left in between. The germline CDR1 and CDR2 sequences are SQVTM and ANQGSEA. CDR3 protein: CSSTGTPSSYNEQFF. As DNA, the CDR3 is TGCAGCTCAACAGGGACACCAAGCTCCTACAATGAGCAGTTCTTC.